This T cell receptor (beta chain) emerged from a study of cytomegalovirus exposure and HLA in healthy donors. The wider study: Across around 400 genotyped donors, 81% landed in the Caucasian-associated ancestry cluster. Notes on the study in general: Cytomegalovirus status was reportedly diagnosed by the classifier with high specificity and sensitivity. A later analysis linked a missense DCLRE1C variant to TCR beta V- and J-gene trimming. Earlier analysis found most TCR beta V segments productive about 90% or about 30% of the time.

As regards this clone: Antigen unknown.

CDR1 and CDR2 (germline): SGHRS, YFSETQ. The CDR3 sequence is 17 residues long. The PCR was carried out with 60 Vbeta primers and 13 Jbeta primers. This table comes from immunoSEQ multiplex PCR, and its TCRdb copy is limited to in-frame clones, with some not included. The sample holds roughly 120,000 clones, under 85% seen once. The sequenced sample was PBMCs. The sequence was collected from a woman in her fifties or sixties in good health and CMV-seropositive. The J gene is TRBJ2-5, the V gene TRBV5-1; 8 positions agree with TRBD1. Matching the DNA end better, TRBJ2-7 makes the J call doubtful. CDR3 in amino acids: CASSLVVGQGESYEQYF. The CDR3 nucleotides are TGCGCCAGCAGCTTGGTTGTCGGACAGGGAGAGTCCTACGAGCAGTACTTC.